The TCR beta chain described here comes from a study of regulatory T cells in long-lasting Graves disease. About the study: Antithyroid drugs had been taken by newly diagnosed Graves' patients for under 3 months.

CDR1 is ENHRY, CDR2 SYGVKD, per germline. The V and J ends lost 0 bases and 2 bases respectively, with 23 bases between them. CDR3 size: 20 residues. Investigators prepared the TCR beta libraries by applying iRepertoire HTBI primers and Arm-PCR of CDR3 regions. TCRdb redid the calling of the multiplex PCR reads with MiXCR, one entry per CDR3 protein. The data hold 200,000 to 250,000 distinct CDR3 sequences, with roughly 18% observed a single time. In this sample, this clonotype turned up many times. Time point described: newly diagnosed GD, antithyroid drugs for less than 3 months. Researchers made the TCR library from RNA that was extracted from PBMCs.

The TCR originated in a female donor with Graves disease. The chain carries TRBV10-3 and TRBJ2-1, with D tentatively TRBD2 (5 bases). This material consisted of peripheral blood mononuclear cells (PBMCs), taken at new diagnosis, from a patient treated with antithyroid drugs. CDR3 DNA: TGTGCCATCAGTGAGTCGAGTAGTTACCGGGGATCTCGGACCTACAATGAGCAGTTCTTC. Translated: CAISESSSYRGSRTYNEQFF.